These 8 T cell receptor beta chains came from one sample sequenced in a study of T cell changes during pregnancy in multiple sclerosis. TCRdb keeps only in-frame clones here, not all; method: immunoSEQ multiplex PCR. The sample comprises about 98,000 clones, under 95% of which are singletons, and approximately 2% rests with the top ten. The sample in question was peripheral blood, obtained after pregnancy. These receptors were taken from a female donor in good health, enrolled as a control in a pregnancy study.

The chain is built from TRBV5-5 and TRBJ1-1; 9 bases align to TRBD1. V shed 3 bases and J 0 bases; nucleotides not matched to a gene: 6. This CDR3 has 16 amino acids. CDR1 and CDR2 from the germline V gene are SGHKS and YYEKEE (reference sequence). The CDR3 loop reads CASSYRDRDMNTEAFF. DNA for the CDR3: TGTGCCAGCAGCTACCGGGACAGGGACATGAACACTGAAGCTTTCTTT.

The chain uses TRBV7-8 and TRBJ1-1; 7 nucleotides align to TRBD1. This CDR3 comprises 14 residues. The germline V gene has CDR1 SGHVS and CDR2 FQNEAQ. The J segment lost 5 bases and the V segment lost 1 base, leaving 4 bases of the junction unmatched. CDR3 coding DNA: TGTGCCAGCAGCTTAGAACAGGGGAGGACTGAAGCTTTCTTT. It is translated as CASSLEQGRTEAFF.

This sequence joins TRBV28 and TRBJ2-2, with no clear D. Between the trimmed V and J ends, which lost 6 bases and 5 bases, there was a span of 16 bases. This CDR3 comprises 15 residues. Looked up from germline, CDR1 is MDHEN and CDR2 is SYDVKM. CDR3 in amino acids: CASRSTIIGTGELFF. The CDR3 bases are TGTGCCAGCAGATCTACTATAATCGGGACCGGGGAGCTGTTTTTT.

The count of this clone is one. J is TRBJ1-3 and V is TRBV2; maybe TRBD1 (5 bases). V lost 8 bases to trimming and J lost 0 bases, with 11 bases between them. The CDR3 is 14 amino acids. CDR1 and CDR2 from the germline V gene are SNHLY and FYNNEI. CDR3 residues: CASFSTDSGNTIYF. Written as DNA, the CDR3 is TGTGCCAGCTTCTCGACAGACTCTGGAAACACCATATATTTT.

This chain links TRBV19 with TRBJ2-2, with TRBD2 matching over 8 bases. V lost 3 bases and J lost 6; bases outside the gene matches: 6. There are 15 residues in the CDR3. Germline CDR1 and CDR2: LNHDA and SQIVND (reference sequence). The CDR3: CASSMIPGGPGELFF. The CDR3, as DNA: TGTGCCAGTAGTATGATCCCGGGAGGGCCCGGGGAGCTGTTTTTT.

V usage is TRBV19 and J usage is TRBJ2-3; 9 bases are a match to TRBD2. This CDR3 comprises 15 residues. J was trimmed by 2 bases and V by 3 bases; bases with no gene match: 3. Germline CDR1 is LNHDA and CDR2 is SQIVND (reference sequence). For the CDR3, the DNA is TGTGCCAGTAGTATGCTAGCGGGGCTCACAGATACGCAGTATTTT. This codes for CASSMLAGLTDTQYF.

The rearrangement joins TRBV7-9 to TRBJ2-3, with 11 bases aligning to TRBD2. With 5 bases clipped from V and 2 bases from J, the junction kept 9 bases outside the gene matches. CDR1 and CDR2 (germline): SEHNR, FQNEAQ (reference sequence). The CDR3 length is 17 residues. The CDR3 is CASSGPLAGALTDTQYF. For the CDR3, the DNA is TGTGCCAGCAGCGGCCCACTAGCGGGAGCCCTCACAGATACGCAGTATTTT.

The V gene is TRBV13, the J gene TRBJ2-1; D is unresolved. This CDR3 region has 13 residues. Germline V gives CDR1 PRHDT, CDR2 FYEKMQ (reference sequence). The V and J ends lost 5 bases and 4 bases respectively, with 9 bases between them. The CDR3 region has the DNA TGTGCCAGCAGCGCTACAGCTTACAATGAGCAGTTCTTC. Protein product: CASSATAYNEQFF.